These 10 T cell receptor beta chains originate from one sample sequenced in a study of blood T cell repertoires in COVID-19. Using immunoSEQ multiplex PCR, the repertoire was profiled, and TCRdb retains in-frame clones only, with some absent. Of some 40,000 clones listed, about 90% were seen once; the top ten hold around a tenth. The material sequenced was peripheral blood. These receptors originate from a human donor in a cohort sampled during active COVID-19.

The chain has TRBV9 and TRBJ2-7, with a weak D call TRBD2 (5 bases). Germline assignment: CDR1 SGDLS and CDR2 YYNGEE. The germline V and J ends were trimmed by 0 bases and 4 bases, with 14 bases remaining between them. The CDR3 is made up of 15 amino acids. CDR3 nucleotides: TGTGCCAGCAGCGTAGATGAGGGAGTTAGGTACGAGCAGTACTTC. It is translated as CASSVDEGVRYEQYF.

V is TRBV30 and J is TRBJ1-1; no reliable D call. V shed 2 bases and J shed 0 bases, with 16 bases lying between them. Germline assignment: CDR1 GTSNPN and CDR2 SVGIG (reference sequence). The CDR3 sequence is 16 residues long. CDR3 sequence (DNA): TGTGCCTGGAGTCATGGTGATATCACAATGAACACTGAAGCTTTCTTT. As protein: CAWSHGDITMNTEAFF.

V gene TRBV4-1 combines with J gene TRBJ1-2, with 7 bases identical to TRBD1. Looked up from germline, CDR1 is MGHRA and CDR2 is YSYEKL. CDR3 length: 16 amino acids. Trimming at V came to 0 bases and at J to 5 bases, leaving 9 bases not matched to a gene. DNA of the CDR3: TGCGCCAGCAGCCAAGAGTCATCCGGGACAGTTTATGGCTACACCTTC. This gives the protein CASSQESSGTVYGYTF.

The V and J genes are TRBV7-2 and TRBJ2-2; 7 nucleotides line up with TRBD2. J lost 10 bases, V lost 5 bases, and 10 bases had no gene match. The CDR3 loop spans 14 amino acids. Looked up from germline, CDR1 is SGHTA and CDR2 is FQGNSA. The CDR3 sequence is CASSAFSEREELFF. The CDR3 coding sequence is TGTGCCAGCAGCGCCTTCTCGGAGCGGGAGGAGCTGTTTTTT.

The chain joins TRBV29-1 to TRBJ2-1; TRBD1 is a possible D gene (5 bases). The CDR3 extends over 10 amino acids. Trimming shortened V by 4 bases and J by 7 bases, and 5 bases separated the two germline ends. Germline assignment: CDR1 SQVTM and CDR2 ANQGSEA. CDR3 DNA: TGCAGCGTTGCAGGGAATGAGCAGTTCTTC. Residues: CSVAGNEQFF.

This clone was seen a handful of times. The rearrangement uses TRBV19 and TRBJ2-2, with a possible D match to TRBD2 (5 bases). This CDR3 comprises 15 residues. Trimming cost V 4 bases and J 7 bases, with 16 bases left between them. The germline V gene has CDR1 LNHDA and CDR2 SQIVND (reference sequence). CDR3 nucleotides: TGTGCCAGTAGTAACGTCGGGGTTAGCAGCGGGGAGCTGTTTTTT. As protein: CASSNVGVSSGELFF.

The J gene is TRBJ1-3, the V gene TRBV2; D might be TRBD1 (6 bases). This CDR3 contains 15 residues. Deletions cut 3 bases from V and 0 bases from J, with 9 bases between. From germline, CDR1 is SNHLY and CDR2 FYNNEI. CDR3 residues: CASSERGYSGNTIYF. The CDR3 nucleotides read TGTGCCAGCAGTGAGAGGGGGTACTCTGGAAACACCATATATTTT.

This clone was detected only once. The rearrangement joins TRBV14 to TRBJ2-5; 7 bases align to TRBD2. Germline-derived CDR1 and CDR2 are SGHDN and FVKESK. V trimming: 4 bases; J trimming: 2 bases; junction bases outside the gene matches: 13. CDR3 length equals 17 residues. The CDR3 sequence is CASSPIRGSGEQETQYF. The CDR3 DNA reads as TGTGCCAGCAGCCCTATACGGGGGAGCGGGGAACAAGAGACCCAGTACTTC.

This clone came up a few times. The CDR3, as DNA: TGTGCCAGCAGGAGGTCTGGCCACGAGCAGTACTTC. This translates into CASRRSGHEQYF. The chain uses TRBV28 and TRBJ2-7; D is unresolved. CDR1 is MDHEN, CDR2 SYDVKM, per germline. V lost 6 bases and J 5 bases, leaving 11 bases between the germline ends. This CDR3 contains 12 residues. The entire variable domain, with the rest obtained from reference TRBV28 and TRBJ2-7, is as follows: DVKVTQSSRYLVKRTGEKVFLECVQDMDHENMFWYRQDPGLGLRLIYFSYDVKMKEKGDIPEGYSVSREKKERFSLILESASTNQTSMYLCASRRSGHEQYFGPGTRLTVT.

This clone came up a few times. The chain has TRBV9 and TRBJ1-1; possibly TRBD1 for D (5 bases). Germline CDR1 SGDLS, CDR2 YYNGEE. V was trimmed by 7 bases and J by 1 base, leaving 17 bases between them. The CDR3 covers 15 residues. The CDR3 loop is CASEGLGGRNTEAFF. DNA for the CDR3: TGTGCCAGCGAGGGGCTGGGGGGGAGGAACACTGAAGCTTTCTTT.